This note documents a single T cell receptor beta chain sequence. Its cognate antigen is unknown. The source of the sample is a study of CD8 T cells in ankylosing spondylitis. V lost 7 bases, J lost 4 bases, and 14 bases lay in between. CDR3 size: 14 residues. Findings and caveats of the study: Enrichment of disease-linked clones was reportedly significant in matched ankylosing spondylitis synovial fluid.

Using its own MiXCR run on the 5' RACE reads, TCRdb lists one record per CDR3 protein. Found here are around 250,000 distinct CDR3 sequences, over 15% of them singletons; the top ten hold about a third. This chain links TRBV12-3 or TRBV12-4 with TRBJ2-1; possible D gene TRBD2, 5 bases. Sequencing was done on a sample of blood, either unsorted or a sorted T cell fraction (not recorded which). The receptor was isolated from a male donor with ankylosing spondylitis or in good health (not recorded which). The CDR3 protein is CASTSTSGYNEQFF. CDR3 sequence (DNA): TGTGCCAGCACCTCGACCAGCGGATACAATGAGCAGTTCTTC.